This paragraph reports one T cell receptor (beta chain). The antigen is not known. Germline V CDR1 and CDR2: MDHEN, SYDVKM. The CDR3 runs 14 residues. The V segment lost 7 bases and the J segment 5 bases; nucleotides outside the gene matches: 7. The donors belonged to the approximately 120-subject validation cohort, separate from the approximately 700-subject first cohort. This sample is drawn from a study of cytomegalovirus exposure and HLA in healthy donors. Notes on the study in general: It was reported that the classifier diagnosed cytomegalovirus status with high specificity and sensitivity in both the original and validation cohorts.

The protocol was immunoSEQ multiplex PCR, while the TCRdb copy is restricted to in-frame clones and leaves out a portion. The top ten hold 7.5% to 8.5% of the sample, which has around 150,000 clones, about 86% seen once. The sample taken for sequencing was PBMCs. The clonotype comes from a woman between 18 and 30 years old in good health and CMV-seropositive. The chain is built from TRBV28 and TRBJ1-2, with 10 bases matching TRBD1. CDR3 DNA sequence: TGTGCCAGCACCTCCGGACAGGGGGATTATGGCTACACCTTC. Translated, it gives CASTSGQGDYGYTF.